Each of the 4 T cell receptor beta chains below was sequenced from the same sample in a study of regulatory T cells in long-lasting Graves disease. Building of the TCR beta libraries involved iRepertoire HTBI primers and Arm-PCR of CDR3 regions. Each CDR3 protein is one row after TCRdb ran MiXCR on the multiplex PCR reads. The sample yields 400,000 to 550,000 distinct CDR3 sequences, more than 13% seen once. Noted time point: newly diagnosed GD, antithyroid drugs for less than 3 months. TCR sequences were obtained from RNA taken from PBMCs. These sequences were also reported in another study, on T cells in Graves' hyperthyroidism and ophthalmopathy.

Sequences were derived from peripheral blood mononuclear cells (PBMCs), sampled at new diagnosis, from a patient treated with antithyroid drugs. These receptors came from a woman aged 25-40 years with Graves disease.

The table lists this clonotype with many counts. V gene TRBV27 combines with J gene TRBJ2-1; 15 bases align to TRBD2. Germline V CDR1 and CDR2: MNHEY, SMNVEV (reference sequence). The J segment lost 0 bases and the V segment lost 3 bases, leaving 15 bases of the junction unmatched. CDR3 length equals 22 residues. The CDR3 nucleotides are TGTGCCAGCAGTTTCATATACCTCGGGACTAGCGGGAGGCCAGGCTCCTACAATGAGCAGTTCTTC. This gives the protein CASSFIYLGTSGRPGSYNEQFF.

This clonotype was counted a few times. A single base separates this from a much larger clone, so it may be a read error. The chain combines TRBV7-6 with TRBJ2-2; no firm D call. This CDR3 is 14 amino acids long. CDR1 SGHVS and CDR2 FNYEAQ come from the germline V gene. The DNA for the CDR3 is TGTGCCAGCAGCTTAGCGGGGAACGCCGGGGAGCTGTTTTTT. Translation: CASSLAGNAGELFF.

The gene calls are TRBV24-1 and TRBJ2-2; the D call may be TRBD1 or TRBD2 (5 bases each). The CDR3 consists of 15 residues. Germline loops: CDR1 KGHDR, CDR2 SFDVKD. V was trimmed by 8 bases and J by 4 bases, leaving 16 bases between them. As DNA, the CDR3 is TGTGCCACCAACTCCCCGAAGAGGGGCACCGGGGAGCTGTTTTTT. It is translated as CATNSPKRGTGELFF.

This clonotype was counted only a few times. The CDR3 DNA reads as TGTGCCAGCAGCCACGGGATCTCTGGAAACACCATATATTTT. This translates into CASSHGISGNTIYF. The chain recombines TRBV5-6 with TRBJ1-3, with no clear D. CDR3 length: 14 amino acids. The V and J ends lost 4 bases and 0 bases respectively, with 8 bases between them. Germline CDR1 SGHDT, CDR2 YYEEEE. The full variable domain, with the rest looked up from reference TRBV5-6 and TRBJ1-3, is DAGVTQSPTHLIKTRGQQVTLRCSPKSGHDTVSWYQQALGQGPQFIFQYYEEEERQRGNFPDRFSGHQFPNYSSELNVNALLLGDSALYLCASSHGISGNTIYFGEGSWLTVV.